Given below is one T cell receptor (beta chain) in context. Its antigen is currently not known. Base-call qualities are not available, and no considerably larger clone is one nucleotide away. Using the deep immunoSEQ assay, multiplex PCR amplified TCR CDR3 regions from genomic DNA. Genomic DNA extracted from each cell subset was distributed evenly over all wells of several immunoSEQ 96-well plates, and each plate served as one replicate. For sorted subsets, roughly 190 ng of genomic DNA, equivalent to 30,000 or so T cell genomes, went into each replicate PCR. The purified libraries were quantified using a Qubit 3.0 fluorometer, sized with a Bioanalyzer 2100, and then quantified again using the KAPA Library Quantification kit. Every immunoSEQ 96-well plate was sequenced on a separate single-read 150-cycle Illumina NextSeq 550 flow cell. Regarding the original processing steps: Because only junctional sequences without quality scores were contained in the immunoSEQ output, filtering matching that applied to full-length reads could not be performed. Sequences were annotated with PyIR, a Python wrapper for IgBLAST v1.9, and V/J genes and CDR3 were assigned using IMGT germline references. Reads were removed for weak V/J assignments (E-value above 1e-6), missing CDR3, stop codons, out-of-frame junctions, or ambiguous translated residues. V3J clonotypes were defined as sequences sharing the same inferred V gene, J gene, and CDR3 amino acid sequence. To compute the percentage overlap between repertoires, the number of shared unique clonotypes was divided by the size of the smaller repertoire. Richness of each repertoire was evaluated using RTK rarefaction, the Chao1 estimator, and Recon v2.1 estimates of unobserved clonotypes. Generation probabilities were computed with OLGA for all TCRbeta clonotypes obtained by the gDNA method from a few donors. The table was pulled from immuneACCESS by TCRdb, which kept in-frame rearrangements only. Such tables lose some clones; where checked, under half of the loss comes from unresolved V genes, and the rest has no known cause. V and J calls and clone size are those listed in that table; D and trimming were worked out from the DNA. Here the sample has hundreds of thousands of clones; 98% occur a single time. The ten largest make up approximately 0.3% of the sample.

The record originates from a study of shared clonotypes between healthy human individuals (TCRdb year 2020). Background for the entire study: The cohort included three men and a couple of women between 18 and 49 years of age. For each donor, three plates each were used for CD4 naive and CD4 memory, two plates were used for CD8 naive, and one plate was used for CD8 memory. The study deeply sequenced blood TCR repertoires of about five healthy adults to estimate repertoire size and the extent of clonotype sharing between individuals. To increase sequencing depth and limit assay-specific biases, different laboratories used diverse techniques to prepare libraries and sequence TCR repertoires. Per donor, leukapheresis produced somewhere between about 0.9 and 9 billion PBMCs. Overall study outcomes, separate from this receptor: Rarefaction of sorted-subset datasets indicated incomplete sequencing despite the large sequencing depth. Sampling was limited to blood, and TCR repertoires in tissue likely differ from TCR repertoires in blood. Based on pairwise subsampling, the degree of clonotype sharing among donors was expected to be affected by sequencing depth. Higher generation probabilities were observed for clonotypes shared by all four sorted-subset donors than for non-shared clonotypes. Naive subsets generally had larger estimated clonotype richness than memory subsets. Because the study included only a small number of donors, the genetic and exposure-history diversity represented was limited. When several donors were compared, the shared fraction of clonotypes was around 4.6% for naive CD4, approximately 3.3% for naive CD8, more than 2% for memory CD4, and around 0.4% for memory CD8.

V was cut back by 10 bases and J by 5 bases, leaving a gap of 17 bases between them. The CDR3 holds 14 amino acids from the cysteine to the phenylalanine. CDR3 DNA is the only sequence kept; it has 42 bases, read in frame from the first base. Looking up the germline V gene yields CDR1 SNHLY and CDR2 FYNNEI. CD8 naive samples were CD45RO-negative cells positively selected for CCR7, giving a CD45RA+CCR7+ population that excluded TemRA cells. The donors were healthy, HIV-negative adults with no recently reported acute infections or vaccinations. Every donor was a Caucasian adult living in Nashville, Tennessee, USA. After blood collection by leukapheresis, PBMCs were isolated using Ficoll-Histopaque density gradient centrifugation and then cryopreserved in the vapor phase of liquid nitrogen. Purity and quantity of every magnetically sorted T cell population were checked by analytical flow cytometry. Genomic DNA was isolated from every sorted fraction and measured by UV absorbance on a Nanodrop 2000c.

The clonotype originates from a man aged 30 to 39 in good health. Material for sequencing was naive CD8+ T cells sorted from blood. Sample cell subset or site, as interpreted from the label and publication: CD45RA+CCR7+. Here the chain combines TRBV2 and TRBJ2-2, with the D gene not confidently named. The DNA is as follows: TGTGCCACGTACGTGACGGAGCGAACCGGGGAGCTGTTTTTT. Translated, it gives CATYVTERTGELFF.